The clone carrying this T cell receptor beta chain has at least ten counts. Its specificity is not known. This entry belongs to a study of cytomegalovirus exposure and HLA in healthy donors. Study-wide points: There were some public TCRs occurring in many donors, but most TCR sequences were rare.

Profiled with immunoSEQ multiplex PCR; TCRdb holds only in-frame clones, not every one. There are 110,000 to 150,000 clones in the sample; 80% to 90% occur only once, and under 1.5% lies in the top ten. The donors were in the approximately 120-subject validation cohort; that cohort was separate from the approximately 700-subject first cohort. The CDR3 length is 16 residues. Trimming at V came to 2 bases and at J to 5 bases, leaving 4 bases not matched to a gene. Germline-derived CDR1 and CDR2 are SGDLS and YYNGEE. The sample was PBMCs. The TCR comes from a woman aged 25 to 45 in good health and CMV-seronegative. The chain joins TRBV9 to TRBJ2-2; 12 bases match TRBD1. CDR3 nucleotides: TGTGCCAGCAGCGTTGGGGGACAGGGGGCAACCGGGGAGCTGTTTTTT. Translated, it gives CASSVGGQGATGELFF. The full variable domain, with the rest looked up from reference TRBV9 and TRBJ2-2, is DSGVTQTPKHLITATGQRVTLRCSPRSGDLSVYWYQQSLDQGLQFLIQYYNGEERAKGNILERFSAQQFPDLHSELNLSSLELGDSALYFCASSVGGQGATGELFFGEGSRLTVL.